These 22 T cell receptor beta chains originate from one sample sequenced in a study of T-cell memory formation after mild COVID-19. TCRdb reprocessed the 5' RACE reads via MiXCR and lists one record per CDR3 protein. The data contain around 440,000 distinct CDR3 sequences, around a sixth of them singletons. Sequencing input: PBMCs or a T cell subset sorted from them (not recorded which). Source of these receptors: an adult woman who had mild COVID-19 (a few samples of this study predate the infection). Cell type and time point are not known.

This clonotype showed up just a few times. The chain recombines TRBV7-8 with TRBJ2-7; 7 positions agree with TRBD1. Germline V CDR1 and CDR2: SGHVS, FQNEAQ. This CDR3 comprises 16 residues. V gave up 5 bases and J gave up 3 bases; unmatched junction bases: 13. DNA for the CDR3: TGTGCCAGCAGCCCAGAGACAGGGAATCTTTTCTACGAGCAGTACTTC. This encodes CASSPETGNLFYEQYF.

This clonotype was counted a few times. The chain uses TRBV30 and TRBJ2-1, with 9 bases fitting TRBD2. Losses at the gene ends were 0 bases for V and 9 bases for J; bases not matched to a gene: 3. There are 13 residues in the CDR3. Germline CDR1 reads GTSNPN; CDR2 reads SVGIG (reference sequence). The CDR3 DNA sequence: TGTGCCTGGAGTGTACGGCGGGGGGGTGAGCAGTTCTTC. This gives the protein CAWSVRRGGEQFF.

This clonotype was observed a handful of times. The V gene is TRBV10-3, the J gene TRBJ1-1, with D hard to call. The germline V and J ends were trimmed by 3 bases and 6 bases, with 8 bases remaining between them. The CDR3 is made up of 12 amino acids. CDR1 is ENHRY and CDR2 is SYGVKD in the germline V gene. In DNA form, the CDR3 reads TGTGCCATCAGTGATGGGATGGCTGAAGCTTTCTTT. Residues: CAISDGMAEAFF.

The chain links TRBV5-1 to TRBJ2-2; TRBD2 aligns across 10 bases. V shed 2 bases, J shed 3 bases, and the junction held 7 bases outside the gene matches. Germline V gene data show CDR1 as SGHRS and CDR2 as YFSETQ. The CDR3 length is 17 residues. In nucleotides, the CDR3 is TGCGCCAGCAGCTTCGATATAGCGGGGGGAGACACCGGGGAGCTGTTTTTT. It is translated as CASSFDIAGGDTGELFF.

The chain is built from TRBV6-2 or TRBV6-3 and TRBJ2-7; no clear D gene. Germline V gives CDR1 MNHEY, CDR2 SVGEGT. There are 14 residues in the CDR3. Trimming shortened V by 6 bases and J by 6 bases, and 18 bases separated the two germline ends. This CDR3 reads CASSPERARREQYF. As DNA, the CDR3 is TGTGCCAGCAGCCCCGAAAGGGCCCGCCGCGAGCAGTACTTC.

This clonotype occurred many times. CDR3 in DNA: TGCAGCGTTGTACGGGACAGGGGGGCTGAAGCTTTCTTT. Its translation is CSVVRDRGAEAFF. The V and J genes are TRBV29-1 and TRBJ1-1, with 11 bases fitting TRBD1. The ends lost 4 bases at V and 6 bases at J; junction bases unmatched: 4. The CDR3 runs 13 residues. Per the germline V gene, CDR1 is SQVTM and CDR2 is ANQGSEA.

The CDR3 is CASSRTEKTGGNTEAFF. In DNA, the CDR3 is TGTGCCAGCAGCCGTACGGAGAAGACAGGGGGAAACACTGAAGCTTTCTTT. The chain is built from TRBV13 and TRBJ1-1; 9 bases align to TRBD1. The CDR3 runs to 17 residues. V was pared by 5 bases and J by 2 bases, with 12 bases of the junction left unmatched. Germline CDR1 is PRHDT and CDR2 is FYEKMQ (reference sequence).

This clonotype was observed a few times. The gene calls are TRBV25-1 and TRBJ2-2; D not resolved. The CDR3 runs to 14 residues. CDR1 and CDR2 from the germline V gene are MGHDK and SYGVNS. Trimming took 3 bases from V and 6 from J, leaving 11 bases between them. CDR3: CASSDAGWAGELFF. The CDR3 DNA follows: TGTGCCAGCAGTGACGCCGGGTGGGCCGGGGAGCTGTTTTTT.

This clonotype was detected only a few times. This sequence joins TRBV20-1 and TRBJ1-6, with D tentatively TRBD1 (5 bases). Trimming took off 8 bases at V and 13 bases at J, with 12 bases between the two ends. The CDR3 sequence is 10 residues long. Germline V gives CDR1 DFQATT, CDR2 SNEGSKA (reference sequence). The CDR3 nucleotides are TGCAGTCCCGAAAGGGGCCCCCTCCACTTT. It specifies CSPERGPLHF.

The chain uses TRBV30 and TRBJ2-6; D unresolved. The germline V and J ends were trimmed by 0 bases and 5 bases, with 5 bases remaining between them. The CDR3 spans 13 residues. CDR1 and CDR2 (germline): GTSNPN, SVGIG (reference sequence). CDR3 protein: CAWSVLWANVLTF. CDR3 bases: TGTGCCTGGAGTGTACTCTGGGCCAACGTCCTGACTTTC.

This chain joins TRBV30 and TRBJ2-5; no clear D. Germline loops: CDR1 GTSNPN, CDR2 SVGIG (reference sequence). This CDR3 is 13 amino acids long. Trimming took off 1 base at V and 9 bases at J, with 15 bases between the two ends. The CDR3 sequence: CAWSDGRSTAQYF. The CDR3, as DNA: TGTGCCTGGAGTGACGGACGGAGCACGGCCCAGTACTTC.

This clonotype was observed a handful of times. The chain couples TRBV20-1 to TRBJ1-6; perhaps TRBD1 as D (5 bases). This CDR3 has 15 residues. Germline assignment: CDR1 DFQATT and CDR2 SNEGSKA (reference sequence). The CDR3 DNA reads as TGCGGGGGGAGGGCAGGCCAGAGCGGGAATTCACCCCTCCACTTT. This codes for CGGRAGQSGNSPLHF.

In its sample, this clonotype was seen a few times. The chain is built from TRBV3-1 and TRBJ2-3; 9 bases fit TRBD1. The V gene's germline CDR1 is LGHDT and CDR2 YNNKEL (reference sequence). The length of the CDR3 is 17 residues. V gave up 5 bases and J gave up 3 bases; unmatched junction bases: 12. Here the CDR3 reads CASSFGSTGTGTDTQYF. The CDR3 DNA reads as TGTGCCAGCAGCTTCGGATCCACCGGGACAGGGACAGATACGCAGTATTTT.

This clonotype was seen a handful of times. The CDR3 spells CASSRWTAGGDQPQHF. The DNA of the CDR3 is TGTGCCAGCAGCCGATGGACAGCGGGAGGCGATCAGCCCCAGCATTTT. The rearrangement links TRBV7-2 to TRBJ1-5; maybe TRBD1 (6 bases). The CDR3 spans 16 residues. With 5 bases removed from V and 5 bases from J, the gap between germline ends came to 19 bases. Germline V gives CDR1 SGHTA, CDR2 FQGNSA.

This clonotype was recorded a few times. V gene TRBV6-6 combines with J gene TRBJ1-1; no clear D. The germline gives CDR1 MNHNY, CDR2 SVGAGI (reference sequence). The CDR3 loop spans 10 amino acids. Trimming pared 7 bases from V and 8 bases from J, leaving 8 bases between. As DNA, the CDR3 is TGTGCCAGCAAATCTGCCGAAGCTTTCTTT. Its translation is CASKSAEAFF.

This clonotype appeared many times. The chain employs TRBV20-1 and TRBJ1-1; weak D call: TRBD1 (6 bases). This CDR3 comprises 14 residues. Trimming shortened V by 6 bases and J by 1 base, and 15 bases separated the two germline ends. Per the germline V gene, CDR1 is DFQATT and CDR2 is SNEGSKA (reference sequence). For the CDR3, the DNA is TGCAGTGCCTCACAGGGAGTGGAGAACACTGAAGCTTTCTTT. This translates into CSASQGVENTEAFF.

This clonotype was detected only a few times. The rearrangement joins TRBV4-1 to TRBJ1-4, with 9 bases aligning to TRBD1. The CDR3 is 15 residues long. In germline, CDR1 is MGHRA, CDR2 YSYEKL. J lost 5 bases, V lost 0 bases, and 1 base had no gene match. The CDR3, as DNA: TGCGCCAGCAGCCAAGATGGGACAGGGAATGAAAAACTGTTTTTT. Amino acids: CASSQDGTGNEKLFF.

V usage is TRBV6-1 and J usage is TRBJ1-1; D gene uncertain. Looked up from germline, CDR1 is MNHNS and CDR2 is SASEGT. CDR3 size: 12 residues. With 2 bases removed from V and 4 bases from J, the gap between germline ends came to 5 bases. This chain's CDR3 is CASSEFGTEAFF. CDR3 coding DNA: TGTGCCAGCAGTGAATTTGGCACTGAAGCTTTCTTT.

The V and J genes are TRBV6-1 and TRBJ2-5, with D unclear. Trimming shortened V by 6 bases and J by 0 bases, and 11 bases separated the two germline ends. This CDR3 has 14 residues. Germline V gene lookup returns CDR1 MNHNS and CDR2 SASEGT. The DNA for the CDR3 is TGTGCCAGCAGCCGACGGGCGGACCAAGAGACCCAGTACTTC. Translating gives CASSRRADQETQYF.

V usage is TRBV7-9 and J usage is TRBJ2-5, with D perhaps matching TRBD2 (6 bases). Germline V gene data show CDR1 as SEHNR and CDR2 as FQNEAQ (reference sequence). The CDR3 is 14 residues long. V was shortened by 2 bases and J by 1 base, with 8 bases between the two germline ends. DNA of the CDR3: TGTGCCAGCAGCTTATGGGACTCCCAAGAGACCCAGTACTTC. Encoded protein: CASSLWDSQETQYF.

DNA of the CDR3: TGTGCCAGCTCACCACCGACCCAGTTTGAGGAAAAACTGTTTTTT. Its translation: CASSPPTQFEEKLFF. The chain is built from TRBV18 and TRBJ1-4; no clear D gene. The CDR3 extends over 15 amino acids. The germline gives CDR1 KGHSH, CDR2 LQKENI. V lost 0 bases to trimming and J lost 8 bases, with 13 bases between them.

This clonotype has just a few counts. This chain links TRBV12-3 or TRBV12-4 with TRBJ2-6; 7 nucleotides agree with TRBD1. The CDR3 loop spans 19 amino acids. V gave up 5 bases and J gave up 0 bases; unmatched junction bases: 13. This chain's CDR3 is CASSPIRQGRSSGANVLTF. For the CDR3, the DNA is TGTGCCAGCAGTCCAATTCGACAGGGCCGAAGCTCTGGGGCCAACGTCCTGACTTTC.